Listed below are T cell receptor beta chains from one sample, sequenced in a study of blood T cells in healthy people across ages. A single record per CDR3 protein comes from TCRdb applying MiXCR to the 5' RACE reads. The sample includes around 280,000 distinct CDR3 sequences, around 30% of them seen just once. The sample comprised blood. These receptors originate from a woman aged 65 to 85 in good health. Both conserved end residues are part of each CDR3. Fields, in order: J gene, V gene, CDR3 protein.

TRBJ2-7 | TRBV4-1 | CASSQDYWTGTSYEQYF
TRBJ2-1 | TRBV5-8 | CASSSGRLASSYNEQFF
- | TRBV6-2/TRBV6-3 | CASSAPGTSGYEQYF
TRBJ2-5 | TRBV20-1 | CSGVLGTAQETQYF
TRBJ1-4 | TRBV20-1 | CSAPGGGGLGEKLFF
TRBJ1-1 | TRBV29-1 | CSVKQGMNTEAFF
TRBJ1-5 | TRBV5-1 | CASSLGDTGGSNQSQHF
TRBJ2-7 | TRBV25-1 | CASSVPGKEYEQYF
TRBJ2-1 | TRBV20-1 | CSARLTGDYSNEQFF
TRBJ2-7 | TRBV12-3/TRBV12-4 | CASSVTGGIYEQYF
TRBJ2-6 | TRBV18 | CASSPGGSGANVLTF
TRBJ2-5 | TRBV20-1 | CSARLKGSSGIETQYF
TRBJ1-4 | TRBV6-5 | CASSSDRGRANEKLFF
TRBJ2-2 | TRBV19 | CASSPGFRGTSGIGELFF
TRBJ2-7 | TRBV6-1 | CAARQADGEQYF
TRBJ2-2 | TRBV5-1 | CASSFRTGELFF
TRBJ2-1 | TRBV7-2 | CASERKAHSYNEQFF
TRBJ2-4 | TRBV6-1 | CASSEVFGYRSIQYF
TRBJ2-1 | TRBV7-8 | CASSLIGSLDEQFF
- | TRBV29-1 | CSVARGTGMNEQYF
TRBJ2-6 | TRBV25-1 | CASSLGGGFSSGANVLTF
TRBJ1-2 | TRBV6-6 | CASSYKNPNYGYTF
TRBJ2-4 | TRBV14 | CASSPLAGIAKNIQYF
- | TRBV4-2 | CASSQDLGEGRVEQFF
TRBJ2-7 | TRBV7-2 | CASSYGLAGGPGILYEQYF
TRBJ2-5 | TRBV29-1 | CSARTGEETQYF
TRBJ1-2 | TRBV10-3 | CAISESAGKDGYTF
TRBJ1-1 | TRBV6-5 | CATRRGVNTEAFF
TRBJ2-3 | TRBV7-2 | CASSAKRGRVYF
TRBJ2-5 | TRBV7-9 | CASSLEVGETQYF